These 8 T cell receptor beta chains were sequenced from one sample in a study of cytotoxic CD8 clonotypes in ibrutinib-treated CLL. Data came from immunoSEQ multiplex PCR; TCRdb stores just in-frame clones and leaves some out. The table has about 72,000 clones, roughly 72% seen once; the top ten hold around 5.8%. This specimen consisted of PBMCs, obtained after 12 months of ibrutinib treatment. The origin of the receptors is a human donor with chronic lymphocytic leukemia.

J is TRBJ1-2 and V is TRBV10-3; TRBD1 matches at 10 bases. The V and J ends lost 7 bases and 5 bases, in that order; junction bases with no gene match: 22. CDR1 is ENHRY, CDR2 SYGVKD, per germline. The CDR3 covers 19 residues. The CDR3 nucleotides read TGTGCCATCACCACCCGTGACCGGGACAGGGGTCGCGTTGGGTATGGCTACACCTTC. It yields the protein CAITTRDRDRGRVGYGYTF.

A few counts support this clone. The chain recombines TRBV5-1 with TRBJ1-4; D not resolved. The CDR3 has 14 residues. V was clipped by 3 bases and J by 4 bases, with 10 bases between them. Germline V gene data show CDR1 as SGHRS and CDR2 as YFSETQ. CDR3 DNA sequence: TGCGCCAGCAGCTCTGAACTCTTTAATGAAAAACTGTTTTTT. This translates into CASSSELFNEKLFF.

This clone came up once. This chain joins TRBV6-1 and TRBJ2-1; tentatively, D is TRBD1 (6 bases). From germline, CDR1 is MNHNS and CDR2 SASEGT. CDR3 length equals 14 residues. V lost 8 bases, J lost 4 bases, and 15 bases lay in between. CDR3 in amino acids: CASALDRTYNEQFF. DNA for the CDR3: TGTGCCAGCGCCCTGGACAGAACTTACAATGAGCAGTTCTTC.

This clone was detected a few times. The chain links TRBV7-2 to TRBJ2-5; D uncertain. The CDR3 is 13 amino acids. CDR1 and CDR2 (germline): SGHTA, FQGNSA. The germline V and J ends were trimmed by 1 base and 9 bases, with 12 bases remaining between them. Here the CDR3 reads CASSLEAVEAQYF. In DNA, the CDR3 is TGTGCCAGCAGCTTAGAGGCGGTCGAGGCCCAGTACTTC.

CDR3 protein: CASSLGGRNTEAFF. CDR3 nucleotides: TGTGCCAGCAGCTTGGGGGGACGGAACACTGAAGCTTTCTTT. The chain links TRBV13 to TRBJ1-1, with D perhaps matching TRBD1 (5 bases). V was cut by 3 bases and J by 1 base, with 9 bases left in between. This CDR3 comprises 14 residues. Germline V gene lookup returns CDR1 PRHDT and CDR2 FYEKMQ (reference sequence).

The chain has TRBV7-2 and TRBJ1-6, with D perhaps matching TRBD1 (5 bases). The CDR3 length is 12 residues. The ends were cut back, 6 bases at V and 7 bases at J, with 7 bases in the middle. The germline V gene has CDR1 SGHTA and CDR2 FQGNSA. The CDR3 loop reads CASSDSNSPLHF. DNA for the CDR3: TGTGCCAGCAGTGACAGCAATTCACCCCTCCACTTT.

This chain joins TRBV7-9 and TRBJ2-7; 7 bases fit TRBD1. The ends lost 0 bases at V and 1 base at J; junction bases unmatched: 9. The CDR3 is made up of 17 amino acids. Germline CDR1 SEHNR, CDR2 FQNEAQ (reference sequence). CDR3 region: CASSLAGRQGRSYEQYF. The CDR3 nucleotides are TGTGCCAGCAGCTTAGCAGGCCGACAGGGACGGTCCTACGAGCAGTACTTC.

This clone showed up just a few times. At the DNA level, this CDR3 is encoded by other sequences in the same sample as well. V usage is TRBV30 and J usage is TRBJ2-7, with D possibly TRBD1 on 7 matching bases. Between the trimmed V and J ends, which lost 1 base and 6 bases, there was a span of 10 bases. Germline CDR1 GTSNPN, CDR2 SVGIG (reference sequence). The CDR3 covers 12 residues. This chain's CDR3 is CAWSGQGGEQYF. The CDR3 bases are TGTGCCTGGAGTGGACAGGGAGGCGAGCAGTACTTC.